These 12 T cell receptor beta chains came from one sample sequenced in a study of T cell repertoires in cytomegalovirus infection. In TCRdb, the reads were re-called with MiXCR into one record per CDR3 protein. The sample has about 740,000 distinct CDR3 sequences, 35% to 40% seen once. Sequenced material: PBMCs. The receptors stem from a human donor in good health (CMV status not recorded). Some clones in this sample may be carry-over from other donors' samples.

The V call is TRBV7-3, the J call TRBJ1-6, with D uncertain. The CDR3 is made up of 17 amino acids. V was trimmed by 5 bases and J by 4 bases, leaving 18 bases between them. Germline CDR1 SGHTA, CDR2 FQGTGA. The chain's CDR3 is CASSQPREAVYNSPLHF. The DNA of the CDR3 is TGTGCCAGCAGCCAACCCCGGGAGGCGGTATATAATTCACCCCTCCACTTT.

The chain is built from TRBV18 and TRBJ2-1; D might be TRBD1 (6 bases). Germline CDR1 and CDR2: KGHSH and LQKENI. The CDR3 sequence is 14 residues long. V lost 5 bases and J 8 bases, leaving 16 bases between the germline ends. CDR3 in amino acids: CASSSQQGMDEQFF. The CDR3 nucleotides read TGTGCCAGCTCATCACAACAGGGTATGGATGAGCAGTTCTTC.

This clonotype was counted a few times. The genes are TRBV20-1 and TRBJ2-3, with 9 bases identical to TRBD2. Germline CDR1 is DFQATT and CDR2 is SNEGSKA (reference sequence). The J segment lost 2 bases and the V segment lost 3 bases, leaving 9 bases of the junction unmatched. The CDR3 has 16 residues. The CDR3 sequence is CSASVMTSGLTDTQYF. CDR3 nucleotides: TGCAGTGCTAGCGTCATGACTAGCGGCCTCACAGATACGCAGTATTTT.

This clonotype was seen repeatedly, ten times or more. The germline gene is not matched at one end of the junction; a read error may be the cause. V gene TRBV4-1 combines with J gene TRBJ2-5; D not certain. CDR1 MGHRA and CDR2 YSYEKL come from the germline V gene. CDR3 length equals 11 residues. Here the CDR3 DNA reads TGTGCCAGCAGCCAGGAAGAGACCCAGTACTTC. Its translation: CASSQEETQYF.

This chain connects TRBV12-3 or TRBV12-4 to TRBJ2-4; a possible D gene is TRBD2 (7 bases). The CDR3 has 16 residues. Trimming shortened V by 3 bases and J by 1 base, and 13 bases separated the two germline ends. CDR3 sequence reads: CASSFGLGGAKNIQYF. The DNA of the CDR3 is TGTGCCAGCAGTTTCGGACTAGGGGGGGCCAAAAACATTCAGTACTTC.

This clonotype was picked up a small number of times. The chain couples TRBV19 to TRBJ2-1; D tentatively reads TRBD1 or TRBD2 (5 bases each). V lost 9 bases and J 4 bases, leaving 19 bases between the germline ends. The length of the CDR3 is 15 residues. CDR1 is LNHDA and CDR2 is SQIVND in the germline V gene (reference sequence). CDR3 bases: TGTGCCAGCCGCGAATGGGGGACGAGTTACAATGAGCAGTTCTTC. This sequence encodes CASREWGTSYNEQFF.

This chain links TRBV28 with TRBJ2-7; 14 nucleotides match TRBD2. The CDR3 consists of 16 residues. Germline V lookup: CDR1 MDHEN, CDR2 SYDVKM. Trimming cost V 5 bases and J 7 bases; bases outside gene matches: 10. CDR3 residues: CASSRTGTSGSSEQYF. CDR3 nucleotide sequence: TGTGCCAGCAGTCGAACCGGGACTAGCGGGAGTTCAGAGCAGTACTTC.

A few counts support this clonotype. The chain couples TRBV6-6 to TRBJ2-5; possibly TRBD1 for D (6 bases). The CDR3 consists of 16 residues. V lost 6 bases to trimming and J lost 0 bases, with 17 bases between them. Germline-derived CDR1 and CDR2 are MNHNY and SVGAGI (reference sequence). The CDR3 loop is CASSALTGKNQETQYF. The CDR3 nucleotides are TGTGCCAGCAGCGCTTTGACAGGAAAAAACCAAGAGACCCAGTACTTC.

This chain joins TRBV6-5 and TRBJ2-5, with 8 nucleotides matching TRBD2. CDR3 length equals 18 residues. The germline V gene has CDR1 MNHEY and CDR2 SVGAGI. V was clipped by 11 bases and J by 4 bases; unmatched bases: 24. In DNA, the CDR3 is TGTGCCCTCAGTTACTCGCCGGGGAGCGGGGGAACCCGAGAGACCCAGTACTTC. Residues: CALSYSPGSGGTRETQYF.

This clonotype was detected a few times. The gene calls are TRBV5-4 and TRBJ2-3; unclear D gene. In germline, CDR1 is SGHNT, CDR2 YYREEE (reference sequence). The length of the CDR3 is 13 residues. Trimming cost V 4 bases and J 5 bases, with 11 bases left between them. The CDR3 DNA sequence: TGTGCCAGCAGCCCTGGTGAGGAAGATACGCAGTATTTT. Residues: CASSPGEEDTQYF.

The chain has TRBV9 and TRBJ1-5; possibly TRBD1 for D (5 bases). The CDR3 runs to 14 residues. The V gene's germline CDR1 is SGDLS and CDR2 YYNGEE. Trimming shortened V by 3 bases and J by 2 bases, and 9 bases separated the two germline ends. The CDR3 spells CASSAGLGNQPQHF. The CDR3 DNA is TGTGCCAGCAGCGCGGGACTCGGCAATCAGCCCCAGCATTTT.

This clonotype was observed once. V and J are TRBV7-2 and TRBJ2-7, with D tentatively TRBD2 (7 bases). CDR3 length: 15 residues. Trimming took 5 bases from V and 4 from J, leaving 18 bases between them. Germline V gene lookup returns CDR1 SGHTA and CDR2 FQGNSA. The CDR3 spells CASSQGGGVRYEQYF. DNA of the CDR3: TGTGCCAGCAGCCAAGGGGGGGGAGTAAGGTACGAGCAGTACTTC.